The 26 T cell receptor beta chains presented below share a single source sample, sequenced in a study of Ad26.COV2.S vaccination and SARS-CoV-2 variants. Specified treatment: roughly 20 received Ad26.COV2.S at low or high dose, single or two shots; about five received placebo; per-sample allocation not given. Sample collection was performed on day 63 after the first vaccine or placebo injection. Here immunoSEQ multiplex PCR was the method, and the copy in TCRdb shows in-frame clones only, minus some. The table includes fewer than 300,000 clones, more than 75% detected once. The sample in question was peripheral blood, obtained in a trial of Ad26.COV2.S vaccine versus placebo. All receptors derive from a person aged 18 to 65 who received the Ad26.COV2.S COVID-19 vaccine or a placebo.

V is TRBV7-9 and J is TRBJ1-1, with D possibly matching TRBD1 (5 bases). Germline V gene lookup returns CDR1 SEHNR and CDR2 FQNEAQ (reference sequence). V was shortened by 5 bases and J by 1 base, with 8 bases between the two germline ends. This CDR3 region has 13 residues. The CDR3 reads CASSRGTNTEAFF. The CDR3 coding sequence is TGTGCCAGCAGCCGAGGGACGAACACTGAAGCTTTCTTT.

The chain combines TRBV6-2 or TRBV6-3 with TRBJ1-5; D uncertain. CDR3 length: 17 amino acids. Trimming took off 0 bases at V and 2 bases at J, with 14 bases between the two ends. CDR1 is MNHEY and CDR2 is SVGEGT in the germline V gene. CDR3 coding DNA: TGTGCCAGCAGTTACTCGGATCGAGAGGGAGGCAATCAGCCCCAGCATTTT. As protein: CASSYSDREGGNQPQHF.

The gene calls are TRBV28 and TRBJ2-5; D may be TRBD2 (6 bases). Germline CDR1 reads MDHEN; CDR2 reads SYDVKM. The CDR3 has 16 residues. Trimming took off 9 bases at V and 3 bases at J, with 23 bases between the two ends. Written as DNA, the CDR3 is TGTGCCAGTTCCCGGGGGTCGGGAGTTAGGGAAGAGACCCAGTACTTC. Its protein is CASSRGSGVREETQYF.

Only one count was recorded for this clone. V usage is TRBV27 and J usage is TRBJ1-2, with 12 positions matching TRBD1. CDR1 is MNHEY, CDR2 SMNVEV, per germline (reference sequence). Trimming at V came to 5 bases and at J to 8 bases, leaving 6 bases not matched to a gene. The CDR3 consists of 14 residues. The CDR3 region is CASSVTGTGGGYTF. CDR3 in DNA: TGTGCCAGCAGTGTCACCGGGACAGGGGGCGGCTACACCTTC.

The rearrangement links TRBV4-1 to TRBJ2-3; D might be TRBD1 or TRBD2, each matching 6 bases. Deletions cut 1 base from V and 4 bases from J, with 15 bases between. The CDR3 covers 16 residues. CDR1 and CDR2 from the germline V gene are MGHRA and YSYEKL. CDR3 sequence: CASSQGGAGLADTQYF. CDR3 nucleotides: TGCGCCAGCAGCCAAGGGGGGGCCGGTCTGGCAGATACGCAGTATTTT.

V is TRBV9 and J is TRBJ1-1; D remains unclear. This CDR3 has 13 amino acids. V shed 3 bases and J shed 0 bases, with 6 bases lying between them. Per germline, CDR1 SGDLS and CDR2 YYNGEE. The CDR3 coding sequence is TGTGCCAGCAGCGGTGGAGTGAACACTGAAGCTTTCTTT. It yields the protein CASSGGVNTEAFF.

The chain couples TRBV4-1 to TRBJ2-7; 10 bases align to TRBD2. The CDR3 sequence is 16 residues long. The V segment lost 1 base and the J segment 6 bases; nucleotides outside the gene matches: 9. Looked up from germline, CDR1 is MGHRA and CDR2 is YSYEKL. The CDR3 bases are TGCGCCAGCAGCCAAGTGCTAGCGGGGGTTCTTTTCGAGCAGTACTTC. As protein: CASSQVLAGVLFEQYF.

In this sample, this clone turned up once. The gene calls are TRBV2 and TRBJ1-5; no definite D call. Germline V gives CDR1 SNHLY, CDR2 FYNNEI. There are 12 residues in the CDR3. V was clipped by 8 bases and J by 4 bases, with 9 bases between them. CDR3 residues: CASGRPNQPQHF. The CDR3 DNA reads as TGTGCCAGCGGAAGGCCTAATCAGCCCCAGCATTTT. Drawing the rest from reference TRBV2 and TRBJ1-5, the complete variable domain is EPEVTQTPSHQVTQMGQEVILRCVPISNHLYFYWYRQILGQKVEFLVSFYNNEISEKSEIFDDQFSVERPDGSNFTLKIRSTKLEDSAMYFCASGRPNQPQHFGDGTRLSIL.

In the case of this clone: The sample contains more than one DNA sequence encoding this CDR3. The CDR3: CASSDREGTEAFF. The CDR3 region has the DNA TGTGCCAGCAGTGACAGGGAGGGAACTGAAGCTTTCTTT. The chain couples TRBV6-4 to TRBJ1-1; the D is unclear. Per the germline V gene, CDR1 is MRHNA and CDR2 is SNTAGT. Trimming left V 2 bases short and J 5 bases short, with 9 bases between. CDR3 length: 13 residues.

The chain carries TRBV19 and TRBJ1-1, with D perhaps TRBD1 (6 bases). The V end lost 3 bases, the J end lost 4 bases, and 12 bases lay between the germline ends. This CDR3 region has 14 residues. The germline gives CDR1 LNHDA, CDR2 SQIVND (reference sequence). The CDR3: CASSITGIGTEAFF. Written as DNA, the CDR3 is TGTGCCAGTAGTATTACAGGGATTGGCACTGAAGCTTTCTTT.

This clone was recorded only once. V usage is TRBV2 and J usage is TRBJ1-1; 9 bases map to TRBD1. The CDR3 is 14 residues long. V shed 6 bases and J 1 base; nucleotides not matched to a gene: 3. The germline V gene has CDR1 SNHLY and CDR2 FYNNEI. The CDR3 region has the DNA TGTGCCAGCAGCGACAGGGGGAGGAACACTGAAGCTTTCTTT. This codes for CASSDRGRNTEAFF.

The chain recombines TRBV7-9 with TRBJ2-7, with D possibly being TRBD1 (6 bases). There are 14 residues in the CDR3. V lost 6 bases and J lost 2, with 14 bases in between. Looked up from germline, CDR1 is SEHNR and CDR2 is FQNEAQ (reference sequence). The CDR3 sequence: CASRRTGTTYEQYF. The CDR3, as DNA: TGTGCCAGCAGACGAACCGGGACAACCTACGAGCAGTACTTC.

This clone appeared once. The rearrangement joins TRBV5-1 to TRBJ1-6, with TRBD1 identical over 10 bases. CDR1 is SGHRS and CDR2 is YFSETQ in the germline V gene. Losses at the gene ends were 4 bases for V and 11 bases for J; bases not matched to a gene: 9. This CDR3 comprises 15 residues. CDR3 nucleotide sequence: TGCGCCAGCAGCCTTATAGGACAGGGGGGGACACCCCTCCACTTT. This translates into CASSLIGQGGTPLHF.

The V call is TRBV6-5, the J call TRBJ2-7; 7 bases map to TRBD1. Germline CDR1 is MNHEY and CDR2 is SVGAGI. V was clipped by 2 bases and J by 5 bases; unmatched bases: 6. CDR3 length: 14 residues. The CDR3 DNA is TGTGCCAGCAGTTACCGGACAGGTTACGACGAGCAGTACTTC. Its translation is CASSYRTGYDEQYF.

The rearrangement uses TRBV10-3 and TRBJ2-7; TRBD1 might be the D (6 bases). Germline assignment: CDR1 ENHRY and CDR2 SYGVKD. V lost 6 bases to trimming and J lost 1 base, with 13 bases between them. The CDR3 has 14 amino acids. The CDR3 region has the DNA TGTGCCATCAGCGGACAGCAGGGATCCTACGAGCAGTACTTC. It encodes CAISGQQGSYEQYF.

This chain connects TRBV4-2 to TRBJ1-4; D gene ambiguous. CDR3 length: 15 amino acids. The V and J ends lost 0 bases and 3 bases respectively, with 8 bases between them. Germline CDR1 and CDR2: LGHNA and YNFKEQ. Written as DNA, the CDR3 is TGTGCCAGCAGCCAAGATAGCGGGGCTAATGAAAAACTGTTTTTT. Translated: CASSQDSGANEKLFF.

The genes are TRBV7-2 and TRBJ1-6, with unresolved D. The V gene lost 5 bases and the J gene lost 5 bases, with 7 bases spanning the gap. The CDR3 runs to 13 residues. Per the germline V gene, CDR1 is SGHTA and CDR2 is FQGNSA. The CDR3 DNA sequence: TGTGCCAGCAGCCAACCCCATAATTCACCCCTCCACTTT. It yields the protein CASSQPHNSPLHF.

The chain combines TRBV5-6 with TRBJ1-3, with a tentative D call TRBD1 (6 bases). The germline V gene has CDR1 SGHDT and CDR2 YYEEEE. The CDR3 covers 15 residues. V lost 1 base and J 7 bases, leaving 15 bases between the germline ends. CDR3 DNA: TGTGCCAGCAGCTTGATGTCTGGGGGCCCCAACACCATATATTTT. It is translated as CASSLMSGGPNTIYF.

The V gene is TRBV6-2 or TRBV6-3, the J gene TRBJ1-2; possible D gene TRBD1, 6 bases. The V gene lost 7 bases and the J gene lost 4 bases, with 10 bases spanning the gap. The CDR3 has 12 amino acids. Germline values: CDR1 MNHEY, CDR2 SVGEGT. The DNA of the CDR3 is TGTGCCAGCACCCCAGGGGCCTATGGCTACACCTTC. Residues: CASTPGAYGYTF.

This sequence joins TRBV11-2 and TRBJ1-2; 7 nucleotides match TRBD1. Germline CDR1 SGHAT, CDR2 FQNNGV. The CDR3 covers 13 residues. Trimming cost V 5 bases and J 4 bases; bases outside gene matches: 4. The CDR3 coding sequence is TGTGCCAGCAGCCTGGGACAGAGCTATGGCTACACCTTC. It is translated as CASSLGQSYGYTF. Variable domain in full (rest from reference TRBV11-2 and TRBJ1-2): EAGVAQSPRYKIIEKRQSVAFWCNPISGHATLYWYQQILGQGPKLLIQFQNNGVVDDSQLPKDRFSAERLKGVDSTLKIQPAKLEDSAVYLCASSLGQSYGYTFGSGTRLTVV.

The chain couples TRBV18 to TRBJ1-1; tentative D call: TRBD1 (5 bases). The CDR3 is 14 amino acids. Germline CDR1 is KGHSH and CDR2 is LQKENI. Trimming shortened V by 5 bases and J by 0 bases, and 10 bases separated the two germline ends. The CDR3 is CASSEGRVNTEAFF. CDR3 in DNA: TGTGCCAGCTCAGAGGGGCGGGTGAACACTGAAGCTTTCTTT.

CDR3 coding DNA: TGTGCCAGCAGACTAGACAGGGGGAGTAACAATGAGCAGTTCTTC. Its translation: CASRLDRGSNNEQFF. The J gene is TRBJ2-1, the V gene TRBV7-2; 9 bases are shared with TRBD1. Germline values: CDR1 SGHTA, CDR2 FQGNSA. Unmatched junction bases numbered 8, after V lost 6 bases and J lost 5 bases. The CDR3 consists of 15 residues.

V is TRBV2 and J is TRBJ2-3; unclear D gene. The V and J ends lost 5 bases and 0 bases respectively, with 6 bases between them. This CDR3 spans 13 amino acids. The V gene's germline CDR1 is SNHLY and CDR2 FYNNEI. Here the CDR3 DNA reads TGTGCCAGCAGTCCCGAGAGCACAGATACGCAGTATTTT. Translating it yields CASSPESTDTQYF. The full variable domain, completed using reference TRBV2 and TRBJ2-3, is EPEVTQTPSHQVTQMGQEVILRCVPISNHLYFYWYRQILGQKVEFLVSFYNNEISEKSEIFDDQFSVERPDGSNFTLKIRSTKLEDSAMYFCASSPESTDTQYFGPGTRLTVL.

CDR3 in DNA: TGTGCCAGCAGTTTAATTAGCGGTAAAACTCCCGGGGAGCTGTTTTTT. Its protein is CASSLISGKTPGELFF. This sequence joins TRBV28 and TRBJ2-2; tentative D call: TRBD2 (6 bases). The germline CDR1 and CDR2 sequences are MDHEN and SYDVKM. The ends were cut back, 2 bases at V and 6 bases at J, with 16 bases in the middle. CDR3 length: 16 residues. Full variable domain (rest looked up from reference TRBV28 and TRBJ2-2): DVKVTQSSRYLVKRTGEKVFLECVQDMDHENMFWYRQDPGLGLRLIYFSYDVKMKEKGDIPEGYSVSREKKERFSLILESASTNQTSMYLCASSLISGKTPGELFFGEGSRLTVL.

The V call is TRBV4-2, the J call TRBJ1-1; a weak D match, TRBD1 (5 bases). The ends were cut back, 0 bases at V and 4 bases at J, with 9 bases in the middle. This CDR3 is built from 14 residues. Germline V gene data show CDR1 as LGHNA and CDR2 as YNFKEQ. The CDR3 here is CASSQDGGTTEAFF. The CDR3 nucleotides read TGTGCCAGCAGCCAAGATGGGGGGACCACTGAAGCTTTCTTT.

This clone was observed a handful of times. The chain combines TRBV6-2 or TRBV6-3 with TRBJ1-1, with D perhaps TRBD1 (6 bases). The V and J ends lost 7 bases and 0 bases respectively, with 15 bases between them. The CDR3 runs to 15 residues. Germline CDR1 is MNHEY and CDR2 is SVGEGT. In DNA form, the CDR3 reads TGTGCCAGCACCCCAGGCCAGGGGTTGAACACTGAAGCTTTCTTT. Translating gives CASTPGQGLNTEAFF.